The clone carrying this T cell receptor beta chain was found many times. One entry per CDR3 protein, called by TCRdb with MiXCR from the 5' RACE reads. Among 100,000 or so distinct CDR3 sequences listed, approximately 15% were seen once. The entry originates in a study of T cells of healthy individuals. This TCR derives from a human donor in good health.

The CDR3 sequence is CASSYSRGGNEQFF. The CDR3 DNA is TGTGCCAGCAGTTACTCGAGAGGGGGAAATGAGCAGTTCTTC. The V call is TRBV6-5, the J call TRBJ2-1; a weak D match, TRBD1 (6 bases). The CDR3 sequence is 14 residues long. The germline V gene encodes CDR1 MNHEY and CDR2 SVGAGI. Trimming shortened V by 0 bases and J by 7 bases, and 10 bases separated the two germline ends.